This T cell receptor (beta chain) appears in the sequencing data of a study of OX40 agonist ivuxolimab in advanced cancers. Across the study: Patients receiving dose escalation had hepatocellular carcinoma, melanoma, renal cell or head and neck cancer.

Produced via immunoSEQ multiplex PCR; TCRdb's table is partial and in-frame only. This sample has 40,000 to 60,000 clones, with about 90% found just once. Overall study findings and caveats: Blood T cells, both CD4+ and CD8+, expanded clonally by week 6 at 0.1 to 3.0 mg/kg.

The V gene lost 4 bases and the J gene lost 3 bases, with 4 bases spanning the gap. From germline, CDR1 is SGHDT and CDR2 YYEEEE. This CDR3 is built from 12 residues. Regarding this clone: The target antigen is unknown.

The receptor was isolated from an adult with an advanced solid tumor such as melanoma, head and neck, liver or kidney cancer. The input for sequencing was CD4+ or CD8+ T cells sorted from blood, taken in a trial of the OX40 agonist ivuxolimab. V is TRBV5-6 and J is TRBJ1-4, with D hard to call. Here the CDR3 reads CASSDANEKLFF. DNA of the CDR3: TGTGCCAGCAGCGATGCTAATGAAAAACTGTTTTTT. The entire variable domain, with the rest obtained from reference TRBV5-6 and TRBJ1-4, is as follows: DAGVTQSPTHLIKTRGQQVTLRCSPKSGHDTVSWYQQALGQGPQFIFQYYEEEERQRGNFPDRFSGHQFPNYSSELNVNALLLGDSALYLCASSDANEKLFFGSGTQLSVL.